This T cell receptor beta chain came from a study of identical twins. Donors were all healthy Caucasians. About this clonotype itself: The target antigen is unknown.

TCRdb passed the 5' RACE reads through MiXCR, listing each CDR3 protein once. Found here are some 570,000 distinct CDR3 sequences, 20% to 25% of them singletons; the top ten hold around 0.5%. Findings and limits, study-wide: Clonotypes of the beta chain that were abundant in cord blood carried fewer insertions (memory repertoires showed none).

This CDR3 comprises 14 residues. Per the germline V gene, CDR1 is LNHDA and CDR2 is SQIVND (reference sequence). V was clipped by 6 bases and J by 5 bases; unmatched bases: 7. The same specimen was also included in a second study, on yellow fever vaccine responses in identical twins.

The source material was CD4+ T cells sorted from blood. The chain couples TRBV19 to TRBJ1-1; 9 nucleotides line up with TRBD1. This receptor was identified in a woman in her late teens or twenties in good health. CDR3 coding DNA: TGTGCCAGTAGAACAGGACAGGGGAGAACTGAAGCTTTCTTT. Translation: CASRTGQGRTEAFF. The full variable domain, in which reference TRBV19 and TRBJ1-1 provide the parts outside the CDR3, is DGGITQSPKYLFRKEGQNVTLSCEQNLNHDAMYWYRQDPGQGLRLIYYSQIVNDFQKGDIAEGYSVSREKKESFPLTVTSAQKNPTAFYLCASRTGQGRTEAFFGQGTRLTVV.